The T cell receptor (beta chain) described here comes from a study of CD8+CD57+ T cells in acquired aplastic anemia. Study in general: DNA recovered from sorted CD4+ and CD8+ cells had a mean of 3.2 ug. An average of about 10.8 million reads for CD4+ cells was obtained from healthy donors.

Germline lookup yields CDR1 SGHTA and CDR2 FQGNSA. The CDR3 is 13 residues long, counting both termini. TCR beta VDJ and CDR3 profiles were obtained from a genomic DNA template. Using its own MiXCR run on the reads, TCRdb lists one record per CDR3 protein. The top ten clones hold under 4.5% of a sample with just over 400,000 distinct CDR3 sequences, 55% to 70% of them seen once. Concerning this clonotype itself: Its target is unknown. The CDR3 carries no conserved terminal phenylalanine or tryptophan, so it likely arises from a read error. No DNA is shown, since the ends of the CDR3 on it are uncertain; the CDR3 is the one TCRdb lists.

General study points: Found in both controls and patients were some 30 CD8+ CDR3 sequences.

This receptor was taken from a human donor in good health, serving as a control. Sequences were obtained from sorted CD4+, CD8+, or CD8+CD57+ T cells (not recorded which) from PBMCs. The rearrangement uses TRBV7-2 and TRBJ2-7; TRBD1, the table's D call, was not compared with the DNA. CDR3 sequence reads: CASSKDRGVSGYT.